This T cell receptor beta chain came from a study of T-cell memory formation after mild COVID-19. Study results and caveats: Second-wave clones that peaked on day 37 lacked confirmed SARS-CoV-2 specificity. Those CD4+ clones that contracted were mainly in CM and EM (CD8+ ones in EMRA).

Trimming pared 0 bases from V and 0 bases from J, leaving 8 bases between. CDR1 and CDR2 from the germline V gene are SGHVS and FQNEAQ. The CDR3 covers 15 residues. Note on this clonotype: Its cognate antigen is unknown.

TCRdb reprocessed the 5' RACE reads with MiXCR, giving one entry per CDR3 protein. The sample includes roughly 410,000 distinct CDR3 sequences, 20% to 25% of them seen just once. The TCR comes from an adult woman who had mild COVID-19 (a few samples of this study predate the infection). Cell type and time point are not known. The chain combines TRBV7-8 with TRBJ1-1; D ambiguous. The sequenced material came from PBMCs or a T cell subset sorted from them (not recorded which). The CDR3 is CASSLANTLNTEAFF. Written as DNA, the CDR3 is TGTGCCAGCAGCTTAGCGAATACATTGAACACTGAAGCTTTCTTT.